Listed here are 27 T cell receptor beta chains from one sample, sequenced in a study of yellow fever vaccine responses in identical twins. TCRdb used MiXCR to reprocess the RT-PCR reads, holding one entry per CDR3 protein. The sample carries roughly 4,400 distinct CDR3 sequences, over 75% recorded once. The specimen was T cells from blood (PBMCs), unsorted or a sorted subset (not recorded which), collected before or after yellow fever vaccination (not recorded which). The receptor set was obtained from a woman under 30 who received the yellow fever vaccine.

The CDR3 DNA reads TGCAGTGCTAGAGGAGGGACTAGCGGGGGCTACAATGAGCAGTTCTTC. Amino acids: CSARGGTSGGYNEQFF. The V call is TRBV20-1, the J call TRBJ2-1; 14 bases are a match to TRBD2. This CDR3 spans 16 amino acids. Germline CDR1 and CDR2: DFQATT and SNEGSKA (reference sequence). The junction had 2 bases not matched to a gene; V was cut back by 1 base and J by 3 bases.

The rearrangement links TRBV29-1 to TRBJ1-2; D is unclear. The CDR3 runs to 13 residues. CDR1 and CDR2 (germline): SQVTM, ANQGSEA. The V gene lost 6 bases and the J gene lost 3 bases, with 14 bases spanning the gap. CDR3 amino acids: CSVQTGRDYGYTF. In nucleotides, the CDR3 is TGCAGCGTGCAAACCGGACGGGACTATGGCTACACCTTC.

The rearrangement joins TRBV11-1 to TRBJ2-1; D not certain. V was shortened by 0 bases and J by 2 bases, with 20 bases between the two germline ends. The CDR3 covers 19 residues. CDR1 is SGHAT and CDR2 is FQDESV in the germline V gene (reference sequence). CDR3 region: CASSLASGSYVSTYNEQFF. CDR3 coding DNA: TGTGCCAGCAGCTTAGCGTCAGGATCGTATGTTTCCACCTACAATGAGCAGTTCTTC.

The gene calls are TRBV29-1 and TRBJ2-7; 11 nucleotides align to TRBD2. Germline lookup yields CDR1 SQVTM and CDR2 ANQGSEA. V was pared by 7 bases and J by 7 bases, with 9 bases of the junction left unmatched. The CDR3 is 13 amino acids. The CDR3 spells CSARLAGSGEQYF. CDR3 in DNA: TGCAGCGCCCGACTAGCGGGGTCGGGGGAGCAGTACTTC.

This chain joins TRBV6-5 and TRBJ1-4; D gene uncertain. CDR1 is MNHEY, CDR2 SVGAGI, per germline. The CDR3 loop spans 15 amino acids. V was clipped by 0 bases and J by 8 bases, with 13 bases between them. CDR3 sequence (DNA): TGTGCCAGCAGTTACTCGGCCGGGGTGGGCGAAAAACTGTTTTTT. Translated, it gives CASSYSAGVGEKLFF.

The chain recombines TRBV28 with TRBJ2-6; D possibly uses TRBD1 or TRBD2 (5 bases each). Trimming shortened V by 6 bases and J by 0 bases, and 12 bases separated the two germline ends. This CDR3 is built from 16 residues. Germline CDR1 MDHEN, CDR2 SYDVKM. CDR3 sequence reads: CASRGRPFSGANVLTF. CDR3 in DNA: TGTGCCAGCAGGGGACGGCCCTTCTCTGGGGCCAACGTCCTGACTTTC.

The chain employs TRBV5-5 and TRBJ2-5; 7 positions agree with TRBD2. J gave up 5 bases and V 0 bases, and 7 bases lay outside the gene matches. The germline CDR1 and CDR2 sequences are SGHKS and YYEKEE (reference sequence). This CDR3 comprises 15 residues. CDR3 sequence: CASSLGLAPQETQYF. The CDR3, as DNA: TGTGCCAGCAGCTTGGGACTAGCCCCCCAGGAGACCCAGTACTTC.

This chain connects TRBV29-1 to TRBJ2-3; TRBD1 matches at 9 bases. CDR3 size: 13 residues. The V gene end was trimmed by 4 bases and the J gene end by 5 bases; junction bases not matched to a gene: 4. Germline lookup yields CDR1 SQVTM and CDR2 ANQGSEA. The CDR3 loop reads CSVASDRGDTQYF. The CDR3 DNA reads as TGCAGCGTTGCGTCGGACAGGGGAGATACGCAGTATTTT.

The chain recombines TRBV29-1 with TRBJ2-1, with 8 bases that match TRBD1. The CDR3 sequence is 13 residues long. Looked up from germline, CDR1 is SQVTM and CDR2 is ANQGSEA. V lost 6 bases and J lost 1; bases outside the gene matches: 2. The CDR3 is CSVDRGSYNEQFF. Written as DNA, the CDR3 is TGCAGCGTCGACAGGGGTTCCTACAATGAGCAGTTCTTC.

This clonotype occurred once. CDR3 DNA: TGCAGCGTGGGACAGGGAGCCGATGAGCAGTTCTTC. Translated: CSVGQGADEQFF. The gene calls are TRBV29-1 and TRBJ2-1; 9 bases line up with TRBD1. This CDR3 is 12 amino acids long. Germline V gene lookup returns CDR1 SQVTM and CDR2 ANQGSEA. With V trimmed by 6 bases and J by 8 bases, 5 bases remained unmatched.

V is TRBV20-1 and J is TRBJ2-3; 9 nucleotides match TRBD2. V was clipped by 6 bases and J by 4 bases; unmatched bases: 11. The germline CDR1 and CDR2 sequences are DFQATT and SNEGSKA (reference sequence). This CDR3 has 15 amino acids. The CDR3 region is CSAQSGLAGSDTQYF. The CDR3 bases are TGCAGTGCCCAGTCAGGCCTAGCGGGGTCAGATACGCAGTATTTT.

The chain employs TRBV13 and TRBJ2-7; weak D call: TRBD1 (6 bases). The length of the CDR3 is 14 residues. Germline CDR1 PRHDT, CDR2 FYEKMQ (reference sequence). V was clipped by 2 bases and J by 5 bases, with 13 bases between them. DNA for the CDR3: TGTGCCAGCAGCTTATACAGGGTCCAGGACGAGCAGTACTTC. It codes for CASSLYRVQDEQYF.

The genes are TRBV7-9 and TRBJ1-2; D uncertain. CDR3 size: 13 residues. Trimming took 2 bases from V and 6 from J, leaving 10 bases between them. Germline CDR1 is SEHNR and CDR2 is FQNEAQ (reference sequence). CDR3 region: CASSLWEEDGYTF. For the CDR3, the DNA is TGTGCCAGCAGCTTATGGGAGGAGGATGGCTACACCTTC.

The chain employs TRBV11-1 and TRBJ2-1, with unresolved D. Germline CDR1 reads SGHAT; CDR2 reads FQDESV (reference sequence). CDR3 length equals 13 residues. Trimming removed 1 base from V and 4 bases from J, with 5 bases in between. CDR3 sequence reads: CASSLESYNEQFF. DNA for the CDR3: TGTGCCAGCAGCTTAGAGAGTTACAATGAGCAGTTCTTC.

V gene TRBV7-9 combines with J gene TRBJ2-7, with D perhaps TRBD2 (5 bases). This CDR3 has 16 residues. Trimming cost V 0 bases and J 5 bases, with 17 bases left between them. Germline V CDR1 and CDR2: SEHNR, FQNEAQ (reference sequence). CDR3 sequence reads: CASSLAEVSPLDEQYF. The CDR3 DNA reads TGTGCCAGCAGCTTAGCGGAGGTCAGTCCTCTGGACGAGCAGTACTTC.

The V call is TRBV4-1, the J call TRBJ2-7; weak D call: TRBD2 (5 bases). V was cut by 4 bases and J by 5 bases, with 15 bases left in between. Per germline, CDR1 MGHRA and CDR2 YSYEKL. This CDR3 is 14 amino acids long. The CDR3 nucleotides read TGCGCCAGCAGCCTCGTTCGAGGGCGGGACGAGCAGTACTTC. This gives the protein CASSLVRGRDEQYF.

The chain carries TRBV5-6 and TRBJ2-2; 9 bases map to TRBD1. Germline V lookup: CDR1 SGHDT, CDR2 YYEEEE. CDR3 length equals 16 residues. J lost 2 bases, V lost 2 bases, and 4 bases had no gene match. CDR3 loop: CASSFLQGANTGELFF. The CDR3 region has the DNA TGTGCCAGCAGCTTTTTACAGGGGGCAAACACCGGGGAGCTGTTTTTT.

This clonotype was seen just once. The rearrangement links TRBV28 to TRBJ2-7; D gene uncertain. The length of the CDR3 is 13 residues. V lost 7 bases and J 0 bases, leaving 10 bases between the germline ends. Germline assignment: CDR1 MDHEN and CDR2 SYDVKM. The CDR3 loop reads CASMDRSSYEQYF. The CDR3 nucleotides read TGTGCCAGCATGGACCGAAGCTCCTACGAGCAGTACTTC.

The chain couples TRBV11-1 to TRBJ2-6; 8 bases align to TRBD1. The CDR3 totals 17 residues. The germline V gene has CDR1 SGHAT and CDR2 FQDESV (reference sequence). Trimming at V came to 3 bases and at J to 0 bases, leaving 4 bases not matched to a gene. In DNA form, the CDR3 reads TGTGCCAGCAGCTTTGGACAGGGCCGCTCTGGGGCCAACGTCCTGACTTTC. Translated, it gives CASSFGQGRSGANVLTF.

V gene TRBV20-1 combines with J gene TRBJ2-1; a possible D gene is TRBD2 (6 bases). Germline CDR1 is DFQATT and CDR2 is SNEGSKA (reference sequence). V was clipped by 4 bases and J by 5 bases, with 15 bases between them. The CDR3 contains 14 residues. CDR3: CSANRLENNNEQFF. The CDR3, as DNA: TGCAGTGCTAACAGACTAGAAAATAACAATGAGCAGTTCTTC.

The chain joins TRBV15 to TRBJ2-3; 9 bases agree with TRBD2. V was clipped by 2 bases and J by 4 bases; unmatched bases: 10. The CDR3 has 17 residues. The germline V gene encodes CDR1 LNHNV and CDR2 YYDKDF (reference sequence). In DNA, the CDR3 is TGTGCCACCAGCAGACCATCACGCGGGGGGGCCTCAGATACGCAGTATTTT. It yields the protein CATSRPSRGGASDTQYF.

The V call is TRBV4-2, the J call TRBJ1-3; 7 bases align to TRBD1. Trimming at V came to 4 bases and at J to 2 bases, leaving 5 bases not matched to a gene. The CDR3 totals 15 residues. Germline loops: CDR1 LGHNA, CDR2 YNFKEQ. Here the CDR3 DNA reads TGTGCCAGCAGCCCAAGACAGGGCCCTGGAAACACCATATATTTT. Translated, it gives CASSPRQGPGNTIYF.

CDR3 nucleotide sequence: TGTGCCAGCAGCCAAGATCCCGGGACGGCCTACACTGAAGCTTTCTTT. Translating it yields CASSQDPGTAYTEAFF. The chain couples TRBV4-2 to TRBJ1-1, with TRBD1 as a possible D gene (5 bases). Germline CDR1 reads LGHNA; CDR2 reads YNFKEQ. Trimming took off 0 bases at V and 3 bases at J, with 14 bases between the two ends. CDR3 length equals 16 residues.

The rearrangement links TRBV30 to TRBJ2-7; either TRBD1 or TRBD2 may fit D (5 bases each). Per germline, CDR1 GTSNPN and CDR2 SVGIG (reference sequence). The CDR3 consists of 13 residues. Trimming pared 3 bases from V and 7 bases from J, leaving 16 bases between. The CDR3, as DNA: TGTGCCTGGAGCCGGGACGGGCAGTTGGAGCAGTACTTC. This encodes CAWSRDGQLEQYF.

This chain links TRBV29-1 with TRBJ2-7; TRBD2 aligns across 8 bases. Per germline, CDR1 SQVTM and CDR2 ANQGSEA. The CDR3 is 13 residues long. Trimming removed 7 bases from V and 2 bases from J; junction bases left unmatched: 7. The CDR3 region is CSGRGADTYEQYF. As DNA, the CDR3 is TGCAGCGGGCGGGGGGCTGACACCTACGAGCAGTACTTC.

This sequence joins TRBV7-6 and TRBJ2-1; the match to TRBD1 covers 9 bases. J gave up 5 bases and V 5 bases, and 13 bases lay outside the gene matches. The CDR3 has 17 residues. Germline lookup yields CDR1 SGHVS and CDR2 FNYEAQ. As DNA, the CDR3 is TGTGCCAGCAGCCTTAGGCGTCCCGGGACAGGGAACAATGAGCAGTTCTTC. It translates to CASSLRRPGTGNNEQFF.

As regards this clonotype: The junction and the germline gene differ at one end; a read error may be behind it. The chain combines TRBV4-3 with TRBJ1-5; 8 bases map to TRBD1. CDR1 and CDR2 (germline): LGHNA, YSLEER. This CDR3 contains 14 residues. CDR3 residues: CASSYGQGNQPLHF. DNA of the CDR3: TGCGCCAGCAGCTATGGACAGGGCAATCAGCCCCTGCATTTT.